The 8 T cell receptor beta chains given below trace back to one sample, sequenced in a study of early T cells in non-severe SARS-CoV-2 infection. TCRdb redid the calling of the 5' RACE reads with MiXCR, one entry per CDR3 protein. The data contain some 25,000 distinct CDR3 sequences, more than 4% of them singletons. The sample taken for sequencing was whole blood. The receptors shown here come from an adult who was a healthcare worker with PCR-confirmed SARS-CoV-2 infection or an uninfected control (not recorded which).

This clonotype was seen many times. The chain joins TRBV7-2 to TRBJ2-5; TRBD1 or TRBD2 may be the D gene (6 bases each). The germline V and J ends were trimmed by 5 bases and 1 base, with 17 bases remaining between them. Germline assignment: CDR1 SGHTA and CDR2 FQGNSA. CDR3 size: 16 residues. CDR3 bases: TGTGCCAGCAGCCCGGGGGCAGGGCGAATCCAAGAGACCCAGTACTTC. Translation gives CASSPGAGRIQETQYF.

This clonotype has a handful of counts. The rearrangement joins TRBV5-1 to TRBJ1-4, with D possibly TRBD1 on 5 matching bases. The CDR3 runs to 14 residues. Trimming removed 1 base from V and 7 bases from J, with 11 bases in between. Germline V gives CDR1 SGHRS, CDR2 YFSETQ. CDR3 sequence: CASSLSGTVEKLFF. Written as DNA, the CDR3 is TGCGCCAGCAGCTTGTCCGGGACGGTTGAAAAACTGTTTTTT.

This clonotype was observed many times. This chain connects TRBV19 to TRBJ2-1; D might be TRBD2 (7 bases). Trimming shortened V by 6 bases and J by 6 bases, and 15 bases separated the two germline ends. This CDR3 region has 14 residues. Germline lookup yields CDR1 LNHDA and CDR2 SQIVND (reference sequence). CDR3 residues: CASRKGGGANEQFF. In DNA, the CDR3 is TGTGCCAGTAGGAAGGGAGGGGGGGCCAATGAGCAGTTCTTC.

This clonotype is medium-sized (0.01 to 0.1%). This chain links TRBV10-2 with TRBJ2-2; 10 bases are shared with TRBD2. Germline assignment: CDR1 WSHSY and CDR2 SAAADI. This CDR3 has 15 residues. V shed 5 bases and J 6 bases; nucleotides not matched to a gene: 6. In nucleotides, the CDR3 is TGCGCCAGCAGTAGGCTAGCGGGAGCGCCCGGGGAGCTGTTTTTT. Amino acids: CASSRLAGAPGELFF.

This clonotype occurred many times. The V and J genes are TRBV20-1 and TRBJ2-2; 12 nucleotides align to TRBD2. CDR3 length equals 15 residues. V trimming: 3 bases; J trimming: 5 bases; junction bases outside the gene matches: 4. CDR1 is DFQATT and CDR2 is SNEGSKA in the germline V gene (reference sequence). The CDR3 region has the DNA TGCAGTGCTAGCCTAGCGGGAGGGCCGACCGGGGAGCTGTTTTTT. Encoded protein: CSASLAGGPTGELFF.

The rearrangement links TRBV28 to TRBJ2-3, with D perhaps TRBD2 (5 bases). The germline V gene encodes CDR1 MDHEN and CDR2 SYDVKM. The CDR3 length is 15 residues. In DNA, the CDR3 is TGTGTCCAAAGGGAGAGCCGACTTCCCACAGATACGCAGTATTTT. This codes for CVQRESRLPTDTQYF.

This clonotype appeared many times. This rearrangement joins TRBV6-2 or TRBV6-3 to TRBJ2-1; 9 nucleotides line up with TRBD2. Per germline, CDR1 MNHEY and CDR2 SVGEGT. The CDR3 contains 15 residues. After removal of 6 bases from V and 9 bases from J, the junction contained 12 bases not matched to a gene. The CDR3 DNA follows: TGTGCCAGCAGCCTTGGGACTAGCTTTAGGGGTGAGCAGTTCTTC. It encodes CASSLGTSFRGEQFF.

The chain carries TRBV7-8 and TRBJ1-6; a possible D gene is TRBD1 (5 bases). V dropped 5 bases and J dropped 0 bases, with 20 bases sitting between them. CDR1 and CDR2 (germline): SGHVS, FQNEAQ. The CDR3 extends over 19 amino acids. This chain's CDR3 is CASSPLGQGLSSYNSPLHF. The CDR3 region has the DNA TGTGCCAGCAGCCCGCTGGGGCAGGGCCTTAGCTCCTATAATTCACCCCTCCACTTT.